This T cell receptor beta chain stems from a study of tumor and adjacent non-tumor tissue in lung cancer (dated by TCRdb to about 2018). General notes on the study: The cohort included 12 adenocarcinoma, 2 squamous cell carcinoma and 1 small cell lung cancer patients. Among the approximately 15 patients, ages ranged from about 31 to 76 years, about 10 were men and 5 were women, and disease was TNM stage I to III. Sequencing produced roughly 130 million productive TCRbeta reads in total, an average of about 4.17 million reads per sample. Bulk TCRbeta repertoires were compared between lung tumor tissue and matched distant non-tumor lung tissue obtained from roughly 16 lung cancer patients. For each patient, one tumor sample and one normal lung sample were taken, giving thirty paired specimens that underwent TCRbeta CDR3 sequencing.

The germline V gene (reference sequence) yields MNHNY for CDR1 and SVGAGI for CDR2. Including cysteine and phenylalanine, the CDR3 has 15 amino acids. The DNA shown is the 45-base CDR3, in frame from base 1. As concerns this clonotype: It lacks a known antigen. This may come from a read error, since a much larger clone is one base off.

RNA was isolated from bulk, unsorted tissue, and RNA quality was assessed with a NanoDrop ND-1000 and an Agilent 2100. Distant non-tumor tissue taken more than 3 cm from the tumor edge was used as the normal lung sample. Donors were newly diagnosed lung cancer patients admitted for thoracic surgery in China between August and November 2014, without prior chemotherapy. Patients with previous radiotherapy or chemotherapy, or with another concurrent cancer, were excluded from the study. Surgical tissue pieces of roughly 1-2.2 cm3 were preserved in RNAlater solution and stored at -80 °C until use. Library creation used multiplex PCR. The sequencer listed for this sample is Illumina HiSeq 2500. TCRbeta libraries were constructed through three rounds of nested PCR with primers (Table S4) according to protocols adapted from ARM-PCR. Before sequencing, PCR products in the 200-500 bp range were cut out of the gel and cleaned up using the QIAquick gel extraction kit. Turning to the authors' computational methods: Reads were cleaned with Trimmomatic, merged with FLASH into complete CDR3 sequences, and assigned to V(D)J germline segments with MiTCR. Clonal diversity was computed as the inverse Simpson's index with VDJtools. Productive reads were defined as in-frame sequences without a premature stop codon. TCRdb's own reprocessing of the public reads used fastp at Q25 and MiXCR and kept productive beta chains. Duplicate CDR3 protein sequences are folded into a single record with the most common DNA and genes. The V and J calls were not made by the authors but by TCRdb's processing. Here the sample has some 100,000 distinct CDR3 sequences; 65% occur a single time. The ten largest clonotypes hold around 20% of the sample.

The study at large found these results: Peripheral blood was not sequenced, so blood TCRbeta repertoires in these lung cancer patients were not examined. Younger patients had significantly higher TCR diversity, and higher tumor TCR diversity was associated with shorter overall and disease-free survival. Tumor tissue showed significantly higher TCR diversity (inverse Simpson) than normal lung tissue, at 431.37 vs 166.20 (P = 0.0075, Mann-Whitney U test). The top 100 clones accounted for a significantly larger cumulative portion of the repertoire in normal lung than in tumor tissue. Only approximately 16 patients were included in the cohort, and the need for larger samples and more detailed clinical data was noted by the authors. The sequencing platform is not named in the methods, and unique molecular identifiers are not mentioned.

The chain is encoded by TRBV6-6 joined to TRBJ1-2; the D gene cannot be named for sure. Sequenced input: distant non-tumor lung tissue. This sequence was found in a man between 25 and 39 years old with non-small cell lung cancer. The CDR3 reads CACRKDEGSSYGYTF. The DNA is TGTGCCTGCAGAAAAGACGAGGGATCCAGCTATGGCTACACCTTC.